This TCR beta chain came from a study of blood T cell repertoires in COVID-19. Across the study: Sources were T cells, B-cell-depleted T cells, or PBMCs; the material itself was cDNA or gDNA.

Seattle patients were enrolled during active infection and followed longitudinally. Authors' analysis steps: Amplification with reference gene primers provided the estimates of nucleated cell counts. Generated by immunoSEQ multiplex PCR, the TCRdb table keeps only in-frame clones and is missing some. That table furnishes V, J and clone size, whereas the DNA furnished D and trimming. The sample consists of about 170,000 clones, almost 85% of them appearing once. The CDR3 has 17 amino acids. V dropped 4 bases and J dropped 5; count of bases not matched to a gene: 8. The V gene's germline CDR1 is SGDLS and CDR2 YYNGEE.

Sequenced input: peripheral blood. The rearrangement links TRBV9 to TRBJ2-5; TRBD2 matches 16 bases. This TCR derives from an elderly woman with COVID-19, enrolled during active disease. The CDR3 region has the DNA TGTGCCAGCAGCCCTCCGGGACTAGCGGGGGGGCGGGAGACCCAGTACTTC. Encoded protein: CASSPPGLAGGRETQYF.